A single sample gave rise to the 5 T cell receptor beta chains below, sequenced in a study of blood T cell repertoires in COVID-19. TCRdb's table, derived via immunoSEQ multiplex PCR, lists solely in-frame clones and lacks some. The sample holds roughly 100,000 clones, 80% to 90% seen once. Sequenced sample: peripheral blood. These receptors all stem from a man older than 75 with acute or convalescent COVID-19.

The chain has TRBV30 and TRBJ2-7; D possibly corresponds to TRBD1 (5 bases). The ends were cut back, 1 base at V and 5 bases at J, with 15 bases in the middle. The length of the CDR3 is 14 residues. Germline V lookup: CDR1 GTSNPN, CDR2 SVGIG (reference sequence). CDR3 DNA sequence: TGTGCCTGGAGTGATGTTGGCAGGGCCCACGAGCAGTACTTC. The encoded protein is CAWSDVGRAHEQYF.

This CDR3 reads CASSLVNSPLHF. The CDR3 region has the DNA TGTGCCAGCAGCCTCGTCAATTCACCCCTCCACTTT. The chain recombines TRBV12-3 or TRBV12-4 with TRBJ1-6; D is undetermined. CDR3 length: 12 residues. The V end lost 6 bases, the J end lost 7 bases, and 7 bases lay between the germline ends.

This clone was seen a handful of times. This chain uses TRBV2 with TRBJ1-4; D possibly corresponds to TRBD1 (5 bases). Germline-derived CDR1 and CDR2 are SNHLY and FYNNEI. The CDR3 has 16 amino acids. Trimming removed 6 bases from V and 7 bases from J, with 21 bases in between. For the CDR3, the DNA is TGTGCCAGCAGGGCCGGGCTTCGGGACTTGAGTGAAAAACTGTTTTTT. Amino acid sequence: CASRAGLRDLSEKLFF.

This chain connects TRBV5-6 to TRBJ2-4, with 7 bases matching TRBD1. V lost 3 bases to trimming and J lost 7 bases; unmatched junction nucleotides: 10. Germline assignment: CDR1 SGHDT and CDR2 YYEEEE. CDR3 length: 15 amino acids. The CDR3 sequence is CASSSATGWRNIQYF. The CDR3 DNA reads TGTGCCAGCAGCTCCGCGACAGGGTGGAGGAACATTCAGTACTTC.

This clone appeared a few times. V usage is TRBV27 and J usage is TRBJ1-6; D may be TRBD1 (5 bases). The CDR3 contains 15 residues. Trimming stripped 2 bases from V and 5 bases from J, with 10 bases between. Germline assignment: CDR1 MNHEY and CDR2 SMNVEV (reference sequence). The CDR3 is CASSLLGTDNSPLHF. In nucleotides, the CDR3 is TGTGCCAGCAGTTTACTTGGGACTGATAATTCACCCCTCCACTTT.